The 26 T cell receptor beta chains given below trace back to one sample, sequenced in a study of blood T cell repertoires in COVID-19. This table comes from immunoSEQ multiplex PCR, and its TCRdb copy is limited to in-frame clones, with some not included. The sample lists about 280,000 clones; 85% to 95% were seen once. The sample consisted of PBMCs or T cells enriched from blood (not recorded which). These receptors all stem from a man between 40 and 49 years old who had been exposed to COVID-19.

This clone has just a few counts. This CDR3 is also generated by other DNA sequences in the sample. The chain has TRBV27 and TRBJ1-1, with no clear D. The V gene's germline CDR1 is MNHEY and CDR2 SMNVEV (reference sequence). There are 14 residues in the CDR3. Deletions cut 2 bases from V and 0 bases from J, with 7 bases between. The CDR3 region has the DNA TGTGCCAGCAGTTTAGGGCAGATGAACACTGAAGCTTTCTTT. Translated, it gives CASSLGQMNTEAFF.

The genes are TRBV5-1 and TRBJ2-5, with D perhaps matching TRBD2 (5 bases). CDR1 is SGHRS and CDR2 is YFSETQ in the germline V gene. With 0 bases removed from V and 5 bases from J, the gap between germline ends came to 14 bases. The CDR3 runs to 15 residues. CDR3 amino acids: CASSLEGSVGETQYF. CDR3 nucleotides: TGCGCCAGCAGCTTGGAGGGTAGCGTGGGGGAGACCCAGTACTTC.

The chain joins TRBV11-2 to TRBJ1-6; D is possibly TRBD1 (5 bases). V was trimmed by 4 bases and J by 9 bases, leaving 19 bases between them. In germline, CDR1 is SGHAT, CDR2 FQNNGV. The CDR3 sequence is 16 residues long. The chain's CDR3 is CASSSPGGGRSSPLHF. CDR3 bases: TGTGCCAGCAGCTCCCCCGGGGGGGGTCGGAGTTCACCCCTCCACTTT. Drawing the rest from reference TRBV11-2 and TRBJ1-6, the complete variable domain is EAGVAQSPRYKIIEKRQSVAFWCNPISGHATLYWYQQILGQGPKLLIQFQNNGVVDDSQLPKDRFSAERLKGVDSTLKIQPAKLEDSAVYLCASSSPGGGRSSPLHFGNGTRLTVT.

The chain combines TRBV5-4 with TRBJ2-2, with 14 bases identical to TRBD2. This CDR3 has 18 residues. Trimming took 4 bases from V and 1 from J; bases not matched to a gene: 6. The germline V gene has CDR1 SGHNT and CDR2 YYREEE (reference sequence). Here the CDR3 reads CASSPGLAGGRNTGELFF. The CDR3 nucleotides read TGTGCCAGCAGCCCAGGACTAGCGGGAGGTCGGAACACCGGGGAGCTGTTTTTT.

The chain has TRBV2 and TRBJ1-3; 7 bases align to TRBD1. The CDR3 runs to 16 residues. The germline V gene has CDR1 SNHLY and CDR2 FYNNEI. V trimming: 7 bases; J trimming: 2 bases; junction bases outside the gene matches: 11. The CDR3 nucleotides are TGTGCCAGCACCAACCGGGCAGGGGGTACTGGAAACACCATATATTTT. Translation gives CASTNRAGGTGNTIYF.

This chain links TRBV12-3 or TRBV12-4 with TRBJ1-1, with D hard to call. This CDR3 is 13 amino acids long. Deletions cut 3 bases from V and 2 bases from J, with 7 bases between. CDR3 in DNA: TGTGCCAGCAGTTTCCAGGTAAACACTGAAGCTTTCTTT. Amino acids: CASSFQVNTEAFF.

CDR3 loop: CSVEVAPRTYGYTF. CDR3 nucleotide sequence: TGCAGCGTTGAAGTAGCCCCACGGACTTATGGCTACACCTTC. J is TRBJ1-2 and V is TRBV29-1; D is uncertain. This CDR3 is 14 amino acids long. Trimming left V 1 base short and J 5 bases short, with 14 bases between. The V gene's germline CDR1 is SQVTM and CDR2 ANQGSEA.

V is TRBV11-2 and J is TRBJ2-5; D remains unclear. Germline CDR1 reads SGHAT; CDR2 reads FQNNGV. The CDR3 length is 11 residues. Trimming shortened V by 4 bases and J by 8 bases, and 8 bases separated the two germline ends. This CDR3 is CASSSVTTQYF. The CDR3 DNA follows: TGTGCCAGCAGCTCAGTTACCACCCAGTACTTC.

This rearrangement joins TRBV6-2 or TRBV6-3 to TRBJ2-1, with D unresolved. V lost 0 bases, J lost 10 bases, and 7 bases lay in between. Germline CDR1 reads MNHEY; CDR2 reads SVGEGT. The CDR3 runs 12 residues. The CDR3 protein is CASSYSFTEQFF. CDR3 coding DNA: TGTGCCAGCAGTTACTCGTTTACAGAGCAGTTCTTC.

The rearrangement joins TRBV3-1 (or the pseudogene TRBV3-2) to TRBJ1-1; 11 bases match TRBD1. In germline, CDR1 is LGHDT, CDR2 YNNKEL (reference sequence). J was trimmed by 8 bases and V by 3 bases; bases with no gene match: 11. The CDR3 totals 16 residues. The CDR3 region is CASSQQDRGHPVEAFF. The CDR3 coding sequence is TGTGCCAGCAGCCAGCAGGACAGGGGGCACCCGGTCGAAGCTTTCTTT.

V gene TRBV30 combines with J gene TRBJ2-1, with 10 nucleotides matching TRBD2. The CDR3 contains 14 residues. After removal of 7 bases from V and 1 base from J, the junction contained 4 bases not matched to a gene. Germline CDR1 is GTSNPN and CDR2 is SVGIG (reference sequence). The CDR3 DNA reads as TGTGCCTTGGTACTAGCGGGATCCTACAATGAGCAGTTCTTC. The encoded protein is CALVLAGSYNEQFF.

The V gene is TRBV6-5, the J gene TRBJ1-5, with TRBD1 as a possible D gene (6 bases). Germline assignment: CDR1 MNHEY and CDR2 SVGAGI. The CDR3 has 14 amino acids. Trimming left V 6 bases short and J 3 bases short, with 12 bases between. CDR3 DNA: TGTGCCAGCAGACAGGGACAACTCAATCAGCCCCAGCATTTT. Translation gives CASRQGQLNQPQHF.

The rearrangement joins TRBV4-3 to TRBJ1-1; no clear D gene. The CDR3 spans 16 residues. The ends were cut back, 0 bases at V and 0 bases at J, with 11 bases in the middle. Germline CDR1 reads LGHNA; CDR2 reads YSLEER. The chain's CDR3 is CASSQDLGLMNTEAFF. Written as DNA, the CDR3 is TGCGCCAGCAGCCAAGATCTTGGGCTCATGAACACTGAAGCTTTCTTT.

This chain links TRBV9 with TRBJ1-3, with no clear D. The germline gives CDR1 SGDLS, CDR2 YYNGEE. V was clipped by 0 bases and J by 0 bases, with 4 bases between them. This CDR3 has 14 residues. The CDR3 nucleotides read TGTGCCAGCAGCGTAGAGAGCTCTGGAAACACCATATATTTT. As protein: CASSVESSGNTIYF.

This chain uses TRBV6-5 with TRBJ2-1; D ambiguous. V shed 7 bases and J shed 9 bases, with 10 bases lying between them. Germline CDR1 reads MNHEY; CDR2 reads SVGAGI. The CDR3 runs 11 residues. The CDR3 DNA reads as TGTGCCAGCACTAATAATATTGAGCAGTTCTTC. It is translated as CASTNNIEQFF.

The V gene is TRBV27, the J gene TRBJ2-1; 7 bases line up with TRBD2. The CDR3 extends over 17 amino acids. The V gene's germline CDR1 is MNHEY and CDR2 SMNVEV (reference sequence). The junction had 14 bases not matched to a gene; V was cut back by 6 bases and J by 3 bases. The CDR3 is CASRLRTWGGVYNEQFF. The CDR3 DNA reads as TGTGCCAGCAGGCTCCGAACCTGGGGGGGGGTCTACAATGAGCAGTTCTTC.

The genes are TRBV7-8 and TRBJ1-1, with D possibly matching TRBD1 (6 bases). From germline, CDR1 is SGHVS and CDR2 FQNEAQ. CDR3 length: 11 residues. V gave up 6 bases and J gave up 11 bases, with 13 bases separating them. The CDR3 protein is CASRRGGEAFF. CDR3 DNA: TGTGCCAGCAGGCGAGGGGGAGAGGCTTTCTTT. The full variable domain, completed using reference TRBV7-8 and TRBJ1-1, is GAGVSQSPRYKVAKRGQDVALRCDPISGHVSLFWYQQALGQGPEFLTYFQNEAQLDKSGLPSDRFFAERPEGSVSTLKIQRTQQEDSAVYLCASRRGGEAFFGQGTRLTVV.

The V call is TRBV9, the J call TRBJ1-3; D remains unclear. Germline V CDR1 and CDR2: SGDLS, YYNGEE. This CDR3 has 15 amino acids. V dropped 3 bases and J dropped 0 bases, with 10 bases sitting between them. CDR3 DNA sequence: TGTGCCAGCAGCGCCGGGGTGTCCTCTGGAAACACCATATATTTT. It codes for CASSAGVSSGNTIYF.

The J gene is TRBJ1-4, the V gene TRBV4-1; 10 nucleotides line up with TRBD1. V was pared by 4 bases and J by 7 bases, with 6 bases of the junction left unmatched. CDR1 MGHRA and CDR2 YSYEKL come from the germline V gene. CDR3 length: 15 residues. CDR3 DNA: TGCGCCAGCAGCCTAGGGGACAGGGGAGGTGAAAAACTGTTTTTT. This sequence encodes CASSLGDRGGEKLFF.

The genes are TRBV19 and TRBJ1-1; 10 nucleotides agree with TRBD1. This CDR3 has 15 amino acids. V shed 5 bases and J 4 bases; nucleotides not matched to a gene: 7. Germline CDR1 is LNHDA and CDR2 is SQIVND (reference sequence). This CDR3 reads CASSETGGLVTEAFF. CDR3 sequence (DNA): TGTGCCAGTAGTGAGACAGGGGGCCTCGTCACTGAAGCTTTCTTT.

The gene calls are TRBV29-1 and TRBJ1-2; TRBD1 matches 8 bases. The CDR3 spans 12 residues. Germline CDR1 reads SQVTM; CDR2 reads ANQGSEA. The V gene end was trimmed by 5 bases and the J gene end by 7 bases; junction bases not matched to a gene: 6. In nucleotides, the CDR3 is TGCAGCGTTAACAGGGGGTCTGGTGGCTACACCTTC. This codes for CSVNRGSGGYTF.

This chain uses TRBV5-1 with TRBJ1-4, with D perhaps matching TRBD1 (5 bases). Germline V gene sequence: CDR1 SGHRS, CDR2 YFSETQ. There are 15 residues in the CDR3. V was shortened by 4 bases and J by 6 bases, with 16 bases between the two germline ends. CDR3 bases: TGCGCCAGCAGCCTGGCAGGGAGGGCGTATGAAAAACTGTTTTTT. Protein sequence: CASSLAGRAYEKLFF.

This sequence joins TRBV12-3 or TRBV12-4 and TRBJ1-2; 11 bases fit TRBD1. Trimming took 5 bases from V and 8 from J; bases not matched to a gene: 4. The CDR3 contains 13 residues. CDR3 sequence (DNA): TGTGCCAGCAGTCTAGGACAGGGGGCCGGCTACACCTTC. It translates to CASSLGQGAGYTF.

The chain joins TRBV10-2 to TRBJ1-2; D is perhaps TRBD1 (5 bases). Germline CDR1 is WSHSY and CDR2 is SAAADI. The CDR3 is 14 residues long. V gave up 10 bases and J gave up 4 bases, with 19 bases separating them. CDR3 sequence (DNA): TGCGCCACCACCCCGGCCGGCCAGGGCTATGGCTACACCTTC. Translation: CATTPAGQGYGYTF.

This chain joins TRBV7-2 and TRBJ2-7; 9 nucleotides line up with TRBD1. The CDR3 sequence is 15 residues long. Unmatched junction bases numbered 9, after V lost 5 bases and J lost 4 bases. Germline lookup yields CDR1 SGHTA and CDR2 FQGNSA. The CDR3 DNA follows: TGTGCCAGCAGCGATAATACAGGGGGCCAATACGAGCAGTACTTC. The encoded protein is CASSDNTGGQYEQYF.

A remark on this clone: The sample contains more than one DNA sequence encoding this CDR3. The J gene is TRBJ1-2, the V gene TRBV28, with a tentative D call TRBD1 (6 bases). Germline V lookup: CDR1 MDHEN, CDR2 SYDVKM. V dropped 5 bases and J dropped 2 bases, with 9 bases sitting between them. The CDR3 is 13 amino acids. Here the CDR3 DNA reads TGTGCCAGCAGTCTAACAGGGAACTATGGCTACACCTTC. It yields the protein CASSLTGNYGYTF.